Presented here are 6 T cell receptor beta chains from one specimen sequenced in a study of T cell repertoires in cytomegalovirus infection. TCRdb re-called the reads through MiXCR, storing one row per CDR3 protein. The table includes a few hundred thousand distinct CDR3 sequences, approximately 22% detected once. The specimen sequenced was CD8+ T cells from PBMCs. These receptors were taken from a human donor in good health (CMV status not recorded). Some clones in this sample may be carry-over from other donors' samples.

This clonotype was counted a few times. The rearrangement joins TRBV6-2 or TRBV6-3 to TRBJ2-3; D remains unclear. V shed 1 base and J shed 3 bases, with 8 bases lying between them. CDR3 size: 14 residues. The germline CDR1 and CDR2 sequences are MNHEY and SVGEGT. This CDR3 is CASSYLTETDTQYF. The CDR3, as DNA: TGTGCCAGCAGTTACTTGACCGAAACAGATACGCAGTATTTT.

The V gene is TRBV6-2 or TRBV6-3, the J gene TRBJ2-2; weak D call: TRBD1 (6 bases). V lost 6 bases to trimming and J lost 6 bases, with 14 bases between them. Germline CDR1 and CDR2: MNHEY and SVGEGT. The CDR3 has 14 residues. For the CDR3, the DNA is TGTGCCAGCAGAAACAGGGAATCGGCCGGGGAGCTGTTTTTT. Translating gives CASRNRESAGELFF.

This clonotype appeared many times. The V call is TRBV7-2, the J call TRBJ1-1; 8 bases are shared with TRBD1. This CDR3 is 15 amino acids long. Germline V gene data show CDR1 as SGHTA and CDR2 as FQGNSA. V shed 4 bases, J shed 2 bases, and the junction held 6 bases outside the gene matches. The CDR3: CASSSVDRGNTEAFF. CDR3 coding DNA: TGTGCCAGCAGCTCCGTAGACAGGGGAAACACTGAAGCTTTCTTT.

This clonotype was counted many times. The chain combines TRBV7-9 with TRBJ2-5; D not certain. The CDR3 has 16 amino acids. The germline V and J ends were trimmed by 2 bases and 4 bases, with 17 bases remaining between them. Germline assignment: CDR1 SEHNR and CDR2 FQNEAQ (reference sequence). The CDR3 DNA follows: TGTGCCAGCAGCTTATTGGGCGCAGGTGAAGGAGAGACCCAGTACTTC. Amino acids: CASSLLGAGEGETQYF.

This clonotype was seen repeatedly, ten times or more. The chain employs TRBV28 and TRBJ2-1; the match to TRBD1 covers 9 bases. The ends lost 6 bases at V and 3 bases at J; junction bases unmatched: 9. The CDR3 runs 16 residues. From germline, CDR1 is MDHEN and CDR2 SYDVKM. The CDR3 is CASSHLGDRVYNEQFF. The CDR3 coding sequence is TGTGCCAGCAGCCATCTAGGGGACAGGGTCTACAATGAGCAGTTCTTC. Combining the CDR3 with reference TRBV28 and TRBJ2-1 gives the whole variable domain DVKVTQSSRYLVKRTGEKVFLECVQDMDHENMFWYRQDPGLGLRLIYFSYDVKMKEKGDIPEGYSVSREKKERFSLILESASTNQTSMYLCASSHLGDRVYNEQFFGPGTRLTVL.

This clonotype was seen a handful of times. The chain employs TRBV10-3 and TRBJ1-2, with a possible D match to TRBD1 (5 bases). Germline loops: CDR1 ENHRY, CDR2 SYGVKD. CDR3 size: 13 residues. Deletions cut 2 bases from V and 7 bases from J, with 11 bases between. CDR3: CAISEPGESGYTF. In DNA, the CDR3 is TGTGCCATCAGTGAGCCGGGGGAGAGTGGCTACACCTTC.